This TCR beta chain was identified during a study of vaccination effects on CD4 cells after COVID-19. The ViraFEST assay expanded antigen-specific CD4+ T cells with viral peptide pools before sequencing. Isolation of CD4+ T cells took place after less than 12 days of culture. Among the vaccine recipients, none had a prior SARS-CoV-2 infection, and nucleocapsid antibodies were negative. Cultivation was performed at more than 1.5 million PBMC per well with about 9 IU/ml IL-2 and around 10 ug/ml peptides added. This CDR3 is built from 16 residues. CDR1 and CDR2 (germline): LNHDA, SQIVND (reference sequence). Deletions cut 3 bases from V and 0 bases from J, with 14 bases between. Clones were read by immunoSEQ multiplex PCR, and TCRdb kept only the in-frame ones, dropping some. The data show tens of thousands of clones, roughly 74% seen once. With respect to this clone: Its antigen is currently unknown.

The sample here was CD4+ T cells from PBMCs cultured with HCoV-NL63 spike peptides, taken before COVID-19 vaccination. The genes are TRBV19 and TRBJ2-5; D is perhaps TRBD1 or TRBD2 (6 bases each). This sequence was found in a human donor who received a COVID-19 vaccine. The CDR3 protein is CASSIDGGPYQETQYF. The CDR3 region has the DNA TGTGCCAGTAGTATCGACGGGGGCCCATACCAAGAGACCCAGTACTTC.